This T cell receptor beta chain was recorded in a study of T cells in Graves' hyperthyroidism and ophthalmopathy. Ten or more counts support this clonotype. What was amplified from RNA transcripts were TCR beta CDR3 regions. The study used the HTBI primer set for a first-round RT-PCR of the TCR CDR3. TCRdb reanalysed the multiplex PCR reads using MiXCR and keeps one entry per CDR3 protein. Of about 250,000 distinct CDR3 sequences in the sample, approximately 23% are singletons; the top ten hold roughly 60%. In making diagnoses, clinical symptoms, serum thyroxine and TRAb, thyroid ultrasound and orbital computed tomography were all used. The V end was cut by 1 base, the J end by 2 bases, with 9 bases between. The CDR3 has 14 amino acids. The germline V gene encodes CDR1 SGHTA and CDR2 FQGNSA.

The receptor was isolated from a man aged 30-40 years with Graves' ophthalmopathy. The sequenced sample consisted of blood. The chain couples TRBV7-2 to TRBJ2-7; D unclear. This CDR3 reads CASSLGATTYEQYF. The CDR3 nucleotides are TGTGCCAGCAGCTTAGGGGCCACTACCTACGAGCAGTACTTC.